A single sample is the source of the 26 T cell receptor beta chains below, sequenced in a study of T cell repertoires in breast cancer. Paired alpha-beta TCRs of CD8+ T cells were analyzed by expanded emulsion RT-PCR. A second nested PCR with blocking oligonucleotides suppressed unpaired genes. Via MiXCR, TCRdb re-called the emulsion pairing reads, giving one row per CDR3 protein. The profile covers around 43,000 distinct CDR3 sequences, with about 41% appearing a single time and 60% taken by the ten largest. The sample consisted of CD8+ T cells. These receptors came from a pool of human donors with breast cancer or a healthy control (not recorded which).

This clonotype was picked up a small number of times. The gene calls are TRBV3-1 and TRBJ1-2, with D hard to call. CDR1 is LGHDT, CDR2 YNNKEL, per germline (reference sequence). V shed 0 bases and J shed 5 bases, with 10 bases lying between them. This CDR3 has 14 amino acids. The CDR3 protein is CASSQDHSRYGYTF. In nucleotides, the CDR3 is TGTGCCAGCAGCCAAGATCACAGCCGATATGGCTACACCTTC.

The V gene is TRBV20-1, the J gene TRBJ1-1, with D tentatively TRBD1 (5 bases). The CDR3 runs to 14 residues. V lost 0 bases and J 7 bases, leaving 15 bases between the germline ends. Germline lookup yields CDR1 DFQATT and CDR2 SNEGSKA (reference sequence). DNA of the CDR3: TGCAGTGCTAGAGATAGATTGGCGGACAATGAAGCTTTCTTT. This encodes CSARDRLADNEAFF.

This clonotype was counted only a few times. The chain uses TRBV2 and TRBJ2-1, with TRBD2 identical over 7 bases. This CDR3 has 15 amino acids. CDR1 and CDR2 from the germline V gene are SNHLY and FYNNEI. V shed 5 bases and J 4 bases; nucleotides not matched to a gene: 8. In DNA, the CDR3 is TGTGCCAGCAGTCGAGGCGGGAGTTCGTACAATGAGCAGTTCTTC. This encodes CASSRGGSSYNEQFF.

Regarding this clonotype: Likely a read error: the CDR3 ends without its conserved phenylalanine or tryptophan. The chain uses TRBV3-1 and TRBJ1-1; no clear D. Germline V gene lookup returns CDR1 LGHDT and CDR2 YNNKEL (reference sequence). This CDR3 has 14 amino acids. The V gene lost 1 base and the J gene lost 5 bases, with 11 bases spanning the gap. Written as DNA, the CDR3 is TGTGCCAGCAGCCAAGCGGGTCTCGGTACTGAAGCTTTCTTG. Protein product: CASSQAGLGTEAFL.

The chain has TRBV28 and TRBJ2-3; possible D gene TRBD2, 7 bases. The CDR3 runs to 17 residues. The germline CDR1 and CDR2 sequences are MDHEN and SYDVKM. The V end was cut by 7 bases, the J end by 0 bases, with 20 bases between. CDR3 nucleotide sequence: TGTGCCAGCACTGTGGGGGGGGGGGCCCCAAGCACAGATACGCAGTATTTT. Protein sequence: CASTVGGGAPSTDTQYF.

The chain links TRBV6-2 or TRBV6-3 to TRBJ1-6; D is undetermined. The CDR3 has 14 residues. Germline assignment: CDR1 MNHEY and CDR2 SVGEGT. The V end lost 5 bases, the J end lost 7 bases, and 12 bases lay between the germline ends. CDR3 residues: CASSGPNSNSPLHF. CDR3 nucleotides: TGTGCCAGCAGTGGACCAAACTCGAATTCACCCCTCCACTTT.

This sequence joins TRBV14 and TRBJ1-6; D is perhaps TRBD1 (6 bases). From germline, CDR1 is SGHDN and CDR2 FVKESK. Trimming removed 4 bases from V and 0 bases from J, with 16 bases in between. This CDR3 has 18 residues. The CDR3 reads CASSLVRQDSSYNSPLHF. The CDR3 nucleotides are TGTGCCAGCAGCCTGGTCCGACAGGACAGCTCCTATAATTCACCCCTCCACTTT.

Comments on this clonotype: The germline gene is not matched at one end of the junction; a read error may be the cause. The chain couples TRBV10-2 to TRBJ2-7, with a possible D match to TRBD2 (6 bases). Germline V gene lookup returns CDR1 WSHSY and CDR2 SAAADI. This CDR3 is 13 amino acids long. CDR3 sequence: CTSSEGGSYEQYF. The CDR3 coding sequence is TGCACCAGCAGTGAAGGAGGGTCCTACGAGCAGTACTTC.

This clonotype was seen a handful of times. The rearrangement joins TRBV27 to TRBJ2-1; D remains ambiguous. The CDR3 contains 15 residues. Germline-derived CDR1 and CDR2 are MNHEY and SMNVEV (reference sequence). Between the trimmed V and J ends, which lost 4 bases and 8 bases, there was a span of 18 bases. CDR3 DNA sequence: TGTGCCAGCAGTTCCCTAAACCAGGCCCCCCATGAGCAGTTCTTC. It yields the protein CASSSLNQAPHEQFF.

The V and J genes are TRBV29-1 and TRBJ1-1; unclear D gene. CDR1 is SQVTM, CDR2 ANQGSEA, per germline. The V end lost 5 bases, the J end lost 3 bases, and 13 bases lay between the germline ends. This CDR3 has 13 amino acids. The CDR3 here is CSVMGSDHTEAFF. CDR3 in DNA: TGCAGCGTTATGGGCAGCGATCACACTGAAGCTTTCTTT. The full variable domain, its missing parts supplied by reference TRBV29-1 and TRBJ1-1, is SAVISQKPSRDICQRGTSLTIQCQVDSQVTMMFWYRQQPGQSLTLIATANQGSEATYESGFVIDKFPISRPNLTFSTLTVSNMSPEDSSIYLCSVMGSDHTEAFFGQGTRLTVV.

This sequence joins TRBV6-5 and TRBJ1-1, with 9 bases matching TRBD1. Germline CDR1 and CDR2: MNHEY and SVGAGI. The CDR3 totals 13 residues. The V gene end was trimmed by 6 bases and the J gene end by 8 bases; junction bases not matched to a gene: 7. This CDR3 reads CASSPDRGKEAFF. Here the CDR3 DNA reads TGTGCCAGCAGCCCGGACAGGGGCAAGGAAGCTTTCTTT.

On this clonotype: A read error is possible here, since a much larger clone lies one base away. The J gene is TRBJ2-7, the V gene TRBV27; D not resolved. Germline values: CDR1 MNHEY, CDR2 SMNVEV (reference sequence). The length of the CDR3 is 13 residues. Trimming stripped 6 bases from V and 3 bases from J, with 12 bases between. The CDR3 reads CASRTTNFYEQYF. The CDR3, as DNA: TGTGCCAGCAGGACCACTAACTTCTACGAGCAGTACTTC.

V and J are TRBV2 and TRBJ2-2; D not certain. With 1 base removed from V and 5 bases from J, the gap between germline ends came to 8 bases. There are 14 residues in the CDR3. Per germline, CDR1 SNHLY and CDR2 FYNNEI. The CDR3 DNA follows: TGTGCCAGCAGTGAAGGGGTACCTACCGGGGAGCTGTTTTTT. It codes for CASSEGVPTGELFF.

CDR3 DNA sequence: TGTGCCAGCGGACCGACAGACCAAGAGACCCAGTACTTC. This codes for CASGPTDQETQYF. The chain has TRBV12-3 or TRBV12-4 and TRBJ2-5; a possible D gene is TRBD1 (5 bases). This CDR3 region has 13 residues. The V end lost 8 bases, the J end lost 0 bases, and 10 bases lay between the germline ends.

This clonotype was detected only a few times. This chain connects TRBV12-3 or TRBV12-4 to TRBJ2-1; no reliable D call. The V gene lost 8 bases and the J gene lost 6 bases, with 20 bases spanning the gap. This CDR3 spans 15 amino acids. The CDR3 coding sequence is TGTGCCAGCTCGGTCCGTACGGGCAACCTCAATGAGCAGTTCTTC. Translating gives CASSVRTGNLNEQFF.

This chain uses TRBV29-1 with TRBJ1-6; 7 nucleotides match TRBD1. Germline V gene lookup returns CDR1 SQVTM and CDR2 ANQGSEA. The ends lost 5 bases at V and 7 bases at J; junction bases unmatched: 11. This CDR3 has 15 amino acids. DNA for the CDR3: TGCAGCGTTCGGGAGGGACAGCGAGCAAATTCACCCCTCCACTTT. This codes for CSVREGQRANSPLHF.

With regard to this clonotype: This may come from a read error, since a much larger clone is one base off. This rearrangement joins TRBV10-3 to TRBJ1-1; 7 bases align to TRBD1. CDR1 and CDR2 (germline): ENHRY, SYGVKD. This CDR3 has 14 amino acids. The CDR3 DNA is TGTGCCATCAGTGAAAAGGGGGCGATCACTGAAGCTCTCTTT. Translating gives CAISEKGAITEALF.

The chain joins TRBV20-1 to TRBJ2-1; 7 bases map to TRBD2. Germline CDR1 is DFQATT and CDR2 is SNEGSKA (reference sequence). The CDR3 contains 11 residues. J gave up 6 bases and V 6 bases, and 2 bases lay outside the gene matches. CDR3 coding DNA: TGCAGTGCGGAGCGGGGCAATGAGCAGTTCTTC. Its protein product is CSAERGNEQFF.

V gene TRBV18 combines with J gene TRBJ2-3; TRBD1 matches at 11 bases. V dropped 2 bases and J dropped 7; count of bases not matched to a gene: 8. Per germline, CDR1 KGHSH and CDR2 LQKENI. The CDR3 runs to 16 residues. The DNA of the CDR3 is TGTGCCAGCTCACCAGCGGGACAGGGGGGAACGAATACGCAGTATTTT. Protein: CASSPAGQGGTNTQYF.

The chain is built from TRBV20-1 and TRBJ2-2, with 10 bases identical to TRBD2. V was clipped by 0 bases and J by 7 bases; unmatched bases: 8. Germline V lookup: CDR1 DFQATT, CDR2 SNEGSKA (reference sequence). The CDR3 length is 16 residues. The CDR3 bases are TGCAGTGCTAGAGAGAGCGGGAGGGCCCTCGGCGGGGAGCTGTTTTTT. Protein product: CSARESGRALGGELFF.

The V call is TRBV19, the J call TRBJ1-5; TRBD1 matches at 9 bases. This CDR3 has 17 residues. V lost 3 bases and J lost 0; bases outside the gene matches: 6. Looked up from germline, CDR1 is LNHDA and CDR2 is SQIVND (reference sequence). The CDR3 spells CASSMIGQGYSNQPQHF. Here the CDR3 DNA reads TGTGCCAGTAGTATGATAGGACAGGGGTATAGCAATCAGCCCCAGCATTTT.

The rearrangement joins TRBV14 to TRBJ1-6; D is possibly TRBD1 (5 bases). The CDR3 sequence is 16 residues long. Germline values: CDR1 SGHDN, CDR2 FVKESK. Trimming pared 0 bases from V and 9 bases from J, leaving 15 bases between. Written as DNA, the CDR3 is TGTGCCAGCAGCCAAGATGAAAGGGAGAGGGGTTCACCCCTCCACTTT. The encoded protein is CASSQDERERGSPLHF.

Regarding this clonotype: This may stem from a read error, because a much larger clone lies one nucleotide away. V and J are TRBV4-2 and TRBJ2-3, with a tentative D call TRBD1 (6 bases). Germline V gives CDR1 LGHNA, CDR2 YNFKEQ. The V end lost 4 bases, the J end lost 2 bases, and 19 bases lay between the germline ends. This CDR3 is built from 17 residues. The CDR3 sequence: CASSPGVRSADTDTQYF. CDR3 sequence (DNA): TGTGCCAGCAGCCCAGGGGTTCGGAGTGCCGACACAGATACGCAGTATTTT.

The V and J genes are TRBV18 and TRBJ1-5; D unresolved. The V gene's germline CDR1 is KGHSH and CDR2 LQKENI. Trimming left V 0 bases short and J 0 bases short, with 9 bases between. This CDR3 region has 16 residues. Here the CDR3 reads CASSPPTGNSNQPQHF. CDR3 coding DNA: TGTGCCAGCTCACCACCGACGGGGAATAGCAATCAGCCCCAGCATTTT.

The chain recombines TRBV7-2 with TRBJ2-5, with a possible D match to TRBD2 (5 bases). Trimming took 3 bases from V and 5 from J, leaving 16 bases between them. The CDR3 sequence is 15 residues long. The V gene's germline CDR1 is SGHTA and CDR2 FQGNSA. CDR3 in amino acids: CASSFGSGLPETQYF. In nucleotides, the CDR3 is TGTGCCAGCAGCTTCGGGTCGGGGTTACCTGAGACCCAGTACTTC.

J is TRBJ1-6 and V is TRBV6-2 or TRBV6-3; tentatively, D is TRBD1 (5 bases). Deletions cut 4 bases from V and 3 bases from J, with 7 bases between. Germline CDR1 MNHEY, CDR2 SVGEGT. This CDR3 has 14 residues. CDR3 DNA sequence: TGTGCCAGCAGTTGGACAAACTATAATTCACCCCTCCACTTT. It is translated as CASSWTNYNSPLHF.